Below are 5 T cell receptor beta chains sequenced from a single sample in a study of T cells in Graves' hyperthyroidism and ophthalmopathy. Amplification of TCR beta CDR3 regions used RNA as the template. HTBI primers were the set used in a first-round RT-PCR of the TCR CDR3. Via MiXCR, TCRdb re-called the multiplex PCR reads, giving one row per CDR3 protein. The sample lists nearly 600,000 distinct CDR3 sequences, over 11% seen once, with roughly 5.5% in the top ten. The sequencing sample was made of blood. These receptors were collected from a woman in her 30s with Graves' hyperthyroidism that later progressed to Graves' ophthalmopathy.

This clonotype has at least ten counts. This rearrangement joins TRBV14 to TRBJ2-1; 7 nucleotides agree with TRBD2. CDR3 length: 14 amino acids. The V segment lost 0 bases and the J segment 9 bases; nucleotides outside the gene matches: 5. The germline gives CDR1 SGHDN, CDR2 FVKESK. For the CDR3, the DNA is TGTGCCAGCAGCCAAGAAAAGGGCGGGAGTGAGCAGTTCTTC. This codes for CASSQEKGGSEQFF.

The chain carries TRBV18 and TRBJ2-2; D ambiguous. Per germline, CDR1 KGHSH and CDR2 LQKENI. Between the trimmed V and J ends, which lost 1 base and 6 bases, there was a span of 9 bases. This CDR3 contains 14 residues. CDR3 sequence (DNA): TGTGCCAGCTCACCACAGGTTCGCGCCGGGGAGCTGTTTTTT. Residues: CASSPQVRAGELFF.

The table lists this clonotype with many counts. The genes are TRBV28 and TRBJ1-1, with 9 bases matching TRBD1. CDR3 length: 16 amino acids. The V gene end was trimmed by 4 bases and the J gene end by 3 bases; junction bases not matched to a gene: 9. Looked up from germline, CDR1 is MDHEN and CDR2 is SYDVKM. CDR3 sequence: CASSSPGQGSHTEAFF. The DNA of the CDR3 is TGTGCCAGCAGTTCTCCGGGACAGGGATCCCACACTGAAGCTTTCTTT.

This clonotype showed up many times. This chain connects TRBV20-1 to TRBJ2-7; D call uncertain. With 7 bases removed from V and 5 bases from J, the gap between germline ends came to 18 bases. The CDR3 consists of 13 residues. The germline V gene encodes CDR1 DFQATT and CDR2 SNEGSKA (reference sequence). The CDR3 spells CSVNFPSLHEQYF. In DNA, the CDR3 is TGCAGTGTTAATTTCCCTTCATTGCACGAGCAGTACTTC.

The CDR3 loop reads CASSEAMGLGYTF. For the CDR3, the DNA is TGTGCCAGCAGTGAAGCAATGGGGCTTGGCTACACCTTC. V usage is TRBV6-1 and J usage is TRBJ1-2; weak D call: TRBD1 (5 bases). Germline V gives CDR1 MNHNS, CDR2 SASEGT. V was trimmed by 0 bases and J by 7 bases, leaving 9 bases between them. CDR3 length: 13 amino acids.